The 21 T cell receptor beta chains reported below all come from one sample, sequenced in a study of T cells in Graves' hyperthyroidism and ophthalmopathy. Regions amplified from RNA transcripts were the TCR beta CDR3 regions. During a first-round RT-PCR of the TCR CDR3, the HTBI primer set was used. TCRdb independently ran MiXCR on the multiplex PCR reads; one entry per CDR3 protein. This table holds 300,000 to 350,000 distinct CDR3 sequences, about 20% found once. The material sequenced was blood. The receptors shown here come from a woman between 45 and 60 years old with Graves' hyperthyroidism.

This clonotype was seen a handful of times. The rearrangement joins TRBV30 to TRBJ2-2, with 10 bases that match TRBD1. Germline V gene data show CDR1 as GTSNPN and CDR2 as SVGIG (reference sequence). Unmatched junction bases numbered 8, after V lost 5 bases and J lost 5 bases. The length of the CDR3 is 15 residues. CDR3 bases: TGTGCCTGGGGGCCGGGACAGGGGTGGACCGGGGAGCTGTTTTTT. Translation: CAWGPGQGWTGELFF. The full variable domain, with the rest looked up from reference TRBV30 and TRBJ2-2, is SQTIHQWPATLVQPVGSPLSLECTVEGTSNPNLYWYRQAAGRGLQLLFYSVGIGQISSEVPQNLSASRPQDRQFILSSKKLLLSDSGFYLCAWGPGQGWTGELFFGEGSRLTVL.

This clonotype was detected many times. J is TRBJ2-3 and V is TRBV20-1; D perhaps matches TRBD2 (6 bases). Germline CDR1 reads DFQATT; CDR2 reads SNEGSKA (reference sequence). The CDR3 loop spans 14 amino acids. With 2 bases removed from V and 2 bases from J, the gap between germline ends came to 11 bases. The CDR3 region is CSARSRRATDTQYF. For the CDR3, the DNA is TGCAGTGCTAGAAGCAGGAGGGCCACAGATACGCAGTATTTT.

This rearrangement joins TRBV19 to TRBJ2-3; 9 bases align to TRBD2. CDR1 is LNHDA and CDR2 is SQIVND in the germline V gene (reference sequence). This CDR3 has 17 residues. Unmatched junction bases numbered 10, after V lost 5 bases and J lost 1 base. CDR3 DNA sequence: TGTGCCAGTAGTCCATCACTCCTAGCGGGACGCACAGATACGCAGTATTTT. Its protein product is CASSPSLLAGRTDTQYF.

There are many counts of this clonotype. The V and J genes are TRBV14 and TRBJ2-7; TRBD1 matches at 8 bases. Per germline, CDR1 SGHDN and CDR2 FVKESK. There are 14 residues in the CDR3. V shed 5 bases and J 3 bases; nucleotides not matched to a gene: 6. CDR3 coding DNA: TGTGCCAGCAGCGGACCGGGACAGGACTACGAGCAGTACTTC. Translation: CASSGPGQDYEQYF.

In this sample, this clonotype turned up a few times. V usage is TRBV27 and J usage is TRBJ2-1; the match to TRBD2 covers 7 bases. J lost 0 bases, V lost 3 bases, and 14 bases had no gene match. Germline V gives CDR1 MNHEY, CDR2 SMNVEV (reference sequence). The CDR3 spans 19 residues. This CDR3 reads CASSFTRASGHYSYNEQFF. The DNA of the CDR3 is TGTGCCAGCAGTTTTACGCGGGCTAGCGGTCATTACTCCTACAATGAGCAGTTCTTC.

This clonotype was counted ten times or more. The chain is built from TRBV28 and TRBJ2-1; 8 nucleotides agree with TRBD1. V shed 5 bases, J shed 4 bases, and the junction held 10 bases outside the gene matches. Germline V gene data show CDR1 as MDHEN and CDR2 as SYDVKM. The CDR3 runs to 16 residues. CDR3 sequence reads: CASSPLTGARYNEQFF. The CDR3 DNA sequence: TGTGCCAGCAGTCCCTTGACAGGGGCTCGGTACAATGAGCAGTTCTTC. Looking up the rest from reference TRBV28 and TRBJ2-1 gives the full variable domain: DVKVTQSSRYLVKRTGEKVFLECVQDMDHENMFWYRQDPGLGLRLIYFSYDVKMKEKGDIPEGYSVSREKKERFSLILESASTNQTSMYLCASSPLTGARYNEQFFGPGTRLTVL.

This clonotype occurred a few times. The chain joins TRBV3-1 to TRBJ2-6; D is tentatively TRBD1 or TRBD2 (5 bases each). This CDR3 is 21 amino acids long. The germline V gene encodes CDR1 LGHDT and CDR2 YNNKEL (reference sequence). Trimming took off 4 bases at V and 1 base at J, with 26 bases between the two ends. This CDR3 reads CASSPNAGTPSFRSGANVLTF. CDR3 nucleotides: TGTGCCAGCAGCCCAAACGCCGGGACCCCGTCTTTTCGGTCTGGGGCCAACGTCCTGACTTTC.

This chain joins TRBV20-1 and TRBJ2-5; 15 nucleotides line up with TRBD2. The CDR3 contains 16 residues. V gave up 8 bases and J gave up 4 bases; unmatched junction bases: 11. CDR1 and CDR2 from the germline V gene are DFQATT and SNEGSKA (reference sequence). The CDR3 sequence is CSSPGLAGGLGETQYF. The CDR3 region has the DNA TGCAGTTCCCCCGGACTAGCGGGGGGGTTGGGAGAGACCCAGTACTTC.

The chain combines TRBV20-1 with TRBJ2-5; 11 bases align to TRBD2. Per germline, CDR1 DFQATT and CDR2 SNEGSKA (reference sequence). The V segment lost 5 bases and the J segment 3 bases; nucleotides outside the gene matches: 5. The CDR3 spans 14 residues. The CDR3 coding sequence is TGCAGTGCTCGCGGGACTAGCGGTGAAGAGACCCAGTACTTC. Translated: CSARGTSGEETQYF.

This clonotype has a handful of counts. The V call is TRBV20-1, the J call TRBJ2-3; the D gene is possibly TRBD2 (6 bases). Germline V gene data show CDR1 as DFQATT and CDR2 as SNEGSKA (reference sequence). The CDR3 is 15 amino acids. V was shortened by 6 bases and J by 2 bases, with 18 bases between the two germline ends. In nucleotides, the CDR3 is TGCAGTGCCCCGGAGGGAGGAGGCGCCACAGATACGCAGTATTTT. It codes for CSAPEGGGATDTQYF.

This clonotype was seen only a few times. The chain has TRBV20-1 and TRBJ2-1, with TRBD2 matching over 10 bases. V shed 0 bases, J shed 2 bases, and the junction held 7 bases outside the gene matches. Germline CDR1 DFQATT, CDR2 SNEGSKA (reference sequence). The CDR3 sequence is 17 residues long. As DNA, the CDR3 is TGCAGTGCTAGAGATTGGGCTAGCGGGAGCACCTACAATGAGCAGTTCTTC. It encodes CSARDWASGSTYNEQFF.

This clonotype was detected many times. The J gene is TRBJ2-3, the V gene TRBV12-3 or TRBV12-4, with D possibly TRBD2 on 5 matching bases. The V end was cut by 5 bases, the J end by 2 bases, with 14 bases between. This CDR3 contains 15 residues. The CDR3 spells CASSVGLEITDTQYF. As DNA, the CDR3 is TGTGCCAGCAGTGTAGGACTTGAAATCACAGATACGCAGTATTTT.

This clonotype was observed a handful of times. This chain joins TRBV2 and TRBJ1-5; perhaps TRBD1 as D (5 bases). The V end lost 6 bases, the J end lost 6 bases, and 18 bases lay between the germline ends. The length of the CDR3 is 15 residues. From germline, CDR1 is SNHLY and CDR2 FYNNEI. CDR3: CASRGDGAGSQPQHF. Written as DNA, the CDR3 is TGTGCCAGCAGGGGAGATGGGGCAGGGAGTCAGCCCCAGCATTTT.

Turning to this clonotype: This may come from a read error, since a much larger clone is one base off. The rearrangement uses TRBV27 and TRBJ2-5; no clear D. The CDR3 has 14 residues. Germline V lookup: CDR1 MNHEY, CDR2 SMNVEV (reference sequence). Written as DNA, the CDR3 is TGTGCCAGCAAAGCCTCGGCGGCACAAGGGACCCAGTACTTC. This encodes CASKASAAQGTQYF.

There are many counts of this clonotype. The V call is TRBV2, the J call TRBJ2-7; D uncertain. V gave up 6 bases and J gave up 7 bases, with 10 bases separating them. Germline lookup yields CDR1 SNHLY and CDR2 FYNNEI. The CDR3 length is 11 residues. The CDR3 sequence is CASRETREQYF. CDR3 bases: TGTGCCAGCAGGGAGACTCGGGAGCAGTACTTC.

This clonotype showed up just a few times. This chain joins TRBV7-9 and TRBJ1-2; 8 bases agree with TRBD1. CDR1 is SEHNR, CDR2 FQNEAQ, per germline (reference sequence). This CDR3 region has 15 residues. J gave up 5 bases and V 5 bases, and 10 bases lay outside the gene matches. CDR3 sequence reads: CASSPHGQGSYGYTF. CDR3 in DNA: TGTGCCAGCAGCCCGCACGGACAGGGATCATATGGCTACACCTTC.

This clonotype was seen ten or more times. The chain joins TRBV12-3 or TRBV12-4 to TRBJ2-4; D possibly corresponds to TRBD1 (5 bases). The CDR3 is made up of 17 amino acids. V shed 3 bases and J shed 0 bases, with 15 bases lying between them. DNA for the CDR3: TGTGCCAGCAGTTTCCCAAGGGGAAATCTAGCCAAAAACATTCAGTACTTC. Encoded protein: CASSFPRGNLAKNIQYF.

This clonotype was picked up many times. The rearrangement joins TRBV20-1 to TRBJ2-7; D uncertain. Germline V CDR1 and CDR2: DFQATT, SNEGSKA (reference sequence). Trimming pared 0 bases from V and 2 bases from J, leaving 11 bases between. The CDR3 spans 14 residues. The DNA of the CDR3 is TGCAGTGCTAGAGATCTAGGACGAACCTACGAGCAGTACTTC. This encodes CSARDLGRTYEQYF.

This clonotype was seen repeatedly, ten times or more. J is TRBJ2-7 and V is TRBV3-1; possibly TRBD2 for D (5 bases). CDR3 length: 12 residues. The V end lost 4 bases, the J end lost 5 bases, and 9 bases lay between the germline ends. In germline, CDR1 is LGHDT, CDR2 YNNKEL (reference sequence). CDR3 in amino acids: CASSLTSDEQYF. CDR3 bases: TGTGCCAGCAGCCTTACTAGTGACGAGCAGTACTTC.

This clonotype was seen at least ten times. The genes are TRBV5-6 and TRBJ2-7; a weak D match, TRBD1 (6 bases). Germline values: CDR1 SGHDT, CDR2 YYEEEE. This CDR3 has 15 residues. The V gene lost 4 bases and the J gene lost 2 bases, with 16 bases spanning the gap. For the CDR3, the DNA is TGTGCCAGCAGCGGGTACAGGGCTCCCGCCTACGAGCAGTACGTC. Its translation: CASSGYRAPAYEQYV.

In its sample, this clonotype was seen a few times. The chain has TRBV10-1 and TRBJ2-3; weak D call: TRBD2 (5 bases). Germline-derived CDR1 and CDR2 are WNHNN and SYGVQD (reference sequence). The CDR3 has 15 amino acids. V shed 3 bases and J shed 0 bases, with 10 bases lying between them. The CDR3 nucleotides read TGCGCCAGCAGTGACCAGCGGATTAGCACAGATACGCAGTATTTT. Translation gives CASSDQRISTDTQYF.